These 15 T cell receptor beta chains share one sample of origin, sequenced in a study of blood T cells in healthy people across ages. Next came a second PCR, run for about 7 to 12 cycles, which used a sample-barcoded 5' primer along with a J-beta primer mix. One entry per CDR3 protein results from TCRdb running MiXCR on the 5' RACE reads. The sample contains 900,000 to 950,000 distinct CDR3 sequences, about 27% of which appear only once. These data were likewise used in another study, on T cells of mothers and their children.

Sequenced input: blood. Source of these receptors: a woman in her 40s in good health.

A note on this clonotype: An end of the junction differs from the germline gene, which may be a read error. The genes are TRBV28 and TRBJ2-7, with D perhaps being TRBD1 or TRBD2 (5 bases each). Germline V lookup: CDR1 MDHEN, CDR2 SYDVKM. The CDR3 spans 14 residues. In DNA, the CDR3 is TGTGCCAGCACCAAAGGGGACGGGGCCTACGGGCAGTACTTC. Its translation is CASTKGDGAYGQYF.

About this clonotype itself: A junction end diverges from the germline sequence, so it may reflect a read error. This chain links TRBV2 with TRBJ2-1; D is unclear. CDR3 length equals 10 residues. CDR1 is SNHLY and CDR2 is FYNNEI in the germline V gene. The CDR3 spells CVSVINEQFF. Here the CDR3 DNA reads TGTGTCAGCGTGATCAATGAGCAGTTCTTC.

The V call is TRBV5-1, the J call TRBJ1-2; D ambiguous. Trimming removed 1 base from V and 2 bases from J, with 18 bases in between. Germline V gene sequence: CDR1 SGHRS, CDR2 YFSETQ. This CDR3 region has 17 residues. CDR3 bases: TGCGCCAGCAGCTTGAAAGTGGGAGAGGTTGGAAACTATGGCTACACCTTC. Protein product: CASSLKVGEVGNYGYTF.

This clonotype has more than one count but fewer than ten. This rearrangement joins TRBV2 to TRBJ2-7; TRBD2 agrees at 9 bases. V shed 2 bases and J 4 bases; nucleotides not matched to a gene: 12. The CDR3 extends over 17 amino acids. Germline V CDR1 and CDR2: SNHLY, FYNNEI. The CDR3, as DNA: TGTGCCAGCAGTGAATTTAGCGGGGGACCCACTGTATACGAGCAGTACTTC. This encodes CASSEFSGGPTVYEQYF.

This clonotype was seen at least ten times. Germline and junction disagree at one end, which may indicate a read error. The CDR3 protein is CASSLGLLNTEAFF. The CDR3 coding sequence is TGTGCCAGCAGTTTAGGGCTCCTGAACACTGAAGCTTTCTTT. The V gene is TRBV7-2, the J gene TRBJ1-1; no clear D. Per the germline V gene, CDR1 is SGHTA and CDR2 is FQGNSA. This CDR3 has 14 amino acids.

The chain employs TRBV7-6 and TRBJ2-1, with D perhaps matching TRBD1 (5 bases). Germline V lookup: CDR1 SGHVS, CDR2 FNYEAQ. The CDR3 extends over 16 amino acids. Trimming stripped 5 bases from V and 2 bases from J, with 16 bases between. The CDR3 protein is CASSHQTAVTYNEQFF. The DNA for the CDR3 is TGTGCCAGCAGCCATCAGACAGCCGTTACCTACAATGAGCAGTTCTTC. Full variable domain (missing parts from reference TRBV7-6 and TRBJ2-1): GAGVSQSPRYKVTKRGQDVALRCDPISGHVSLYWYRQALGQGPEFLTYFNYEAQQDKSGLPNDRFSAERPEGSISTLTIQRTEQRDSAMYRCASSHQTAVTYNEQFFGPGTRLTVL.

V gene TRBV7-2 combines with J gene TRBJ2-5; D call uncertain. V dropped 1 base and J dropped 7 bases, with 10 bases sitting between them. The CDR3 covers 13 residues. Germline CDR1 SGHTA, CDR2 FQGNSA. The CDR3 reads CASSLGPLGTQYF. CDR3 nucleotides: TGTGCCAGCAGCTTAGGGCCGCTCGGGACCCAGTACTTC.

The chain carries TRBV9 and TRBJ1-1; weak D call: TRBD1 (5 bases). V was cut by 0 bases and J by 2 bases, with 11 bases left in between. The CDR3 contains 15 residues. CDR1 and CDR2 from the germline V gene are SGDLS and YYNGEE. CDR3 DNA sequence: TGTGCCAGCAGCGTAGTTGGCAGGGATAACACTGAAGCTTTCTTT. Its protein product is CASSVVGRDNTEAFF. Based on the CDR3 plus reference TRBV9 and TRBJ1-1, the full variable domain is DSGVTQTPKHLITATGQRVTLRCSPRSGDLSVYWYQQSLDQGLQFLIQYYNGEERAKGNILERFSAQQFPDLHSELNLSSLELGDSALYFCASSVVGRDNTEAFFGQGTRLTVV.

The genes are TRBV30 and TRBJ2-5; D remains ambiguous. CDR3 length equals 14 residues. CDR1 and CDR2 from the germline V gene are GTSNPN and SVGIG (reference sequence). V was pared by 5 bases and J by 1 base, with 14 bases between. CDR3 amino acids: CAWCTAFSQETQYF. The CDR3, as DNA: TGTGCCTGGTGTACAGCATTTTCCCAAGAGACCCAGTACTTC.

This clonotype was picked up one time. The chain combines TRBV9 with TRBJ1-2; a possible D gene is TRBD1 (6 bases). There are 14 residues in the CDR3. Germline CDR1 is SGDLS and CDR2 is YYNGEE. V shed 7 bases and J shed 3 bases, with 16 bases lying between them. The CDR3, as DNA: TGTGCCAGCGGGAAGGAGGGGGTCGACTATGGCTACACCTTC. Translating gives CASGKEGVDYGYTF.

This clonotype occurred many times. This rearrangement joins TRBV29-1 to TRBJ2-1, with D possibly matching TRBD1 (5 bases). The germline V gene encodes CDR1 SQVTM and CDR2 ANQGSEA. This CDR3 is built from 14 residues. Trimming took 4 bases from V and 0 from J, leaving 10 bases between them. The CDR3 loop reads CSVVGAPSYNEQFF. The DNA for the CDR3 is TGCAGCGTTGTAGGGGCCCCCTCCTACAATGAGCAGTTCTTC.

This clonotype was picked up one time. V gene TRBV27 combines with J gene TRBJ2-1; 9 nucleotides line up with TRBD1. CDR3 length: 14 amino acids. V trimming: 3 bases; J trimming: 9 bases; junction bases outside the gene matches: 6. Germline CDR1 is MNHEY and CDR2 is SMNVEV (reference sequence). The CDR3 DNA is TGTGCCAGCAGTTTCGACACAGGGGGCGGTGAGCAGTTCTTC. Amino acids: CASSFDTGGGEQFF.

This clonotype occurred many times. This chain links TRBV20-1 with TRBJ1-2; tentatively, D is TRBD1 (6 bases). The CDR3 runs 12 residues. Trimming stripped 5 bases from V and 4 bases from J, with 11 bases between. Germline CDR1 DFQATT, CDR2 SNEGSKA (reference sequence). CDR3 amino acids: CSARHRVYGYTF. DNA for the CDR3: TGCAGTGCTCGCCACAGGGTCTATGGCTACACCTTC.

This clonotype was picked up one time. The J gene is TRBJ2-4, the V gene TRBV20-1; possibly TRBD1 for D (5 bases). Looked up from germline, CDR1 is DFQATT and CDR2 is SNEGSKA (reference sequence). The CDR3 loop spans 14 amino acids. Trimming stripped 0 bases from V and 13 bases from J, with 19 bases between. The CDR3 nucleotides read TGCAGTGCTAGAGATCCGACAGCTTACAATGAGCAGTACTTC. This translates into CSARDPTAYNEQYF.

This rearrangement joins TRBV7-3 to TRBJ2-1; the D gene could be TRBD1 or TRBD2 (5 bases each). The CDR3 has 15 amino acids. Germline CDR1 is SGHTA and CDR2 is FQGTGA. V shed 4 bases and J shed 4 bases, with 14 bases lying between them. CDR3 sequence reads: CASSSQSGTYNEQFF. The CDR3 DNA reads as TGTGCCAGCAGCTCTCAGTCAGGGACGTACAATGAGCAGTTCTTC.